This TCR beta chain is drawn from a study of cytomegalovirus exposure and HLA in healthy donors. This PCR relied on a set of 60 Vbeta primers and 13 Jbeta primers. Some clones are missing from TCRdb's copy, which holds only in-frame ones; the method was immunoSEQ multiplex PCR. The data show some 200,000 clones, with 70% to 85% seen just once and about 0.094% held by the top ten. The CDR3 spans 11 residues. Germline CDR1 reads SNHLY; CDR2 reads FYNNEI. Trimming left V 9 bases short and J 7 bases short, with 12 bases between. The TCR was taken from a boy aged 2 to 10 in good health and CMV-seronegative. The sequenced sample consisted of PBMCs. The chain uses TRBV2 and TRBJ1-2; D is unclear. CDR3 nucleotide sequence: TGTGCCAGTTGGTCATCGAGTGGCTACACCTTC. This translates into CASWSSSGYTF.